These 24 T cell receptor beta chains originate from one sample sequenced in a study of blood T cell repertoires in COVID-19. The assay was immunoSEQ multiplex PCR, and TCRdb's table has in-frame clones only and misses some. Found here are about 400,000 clones, more than 85% of them singletons; the top ten hold 3%. Input material: peripheral blood. All receptors come from a human donor in a cohort sampled during active COVID-19.

V gene TRBV4-1 combines with J gene TRBJ2-3; 8 nucleotides align to TRBD2. Germline CDR1 reads MGHRA; CDR2 reads YSYEKL. This CDR3 contains 15 residues. V was pared by 0 bases and J by 5 bases, with 4 bases of the junction left unmatched. The CDR3 DNA reads TGCGCCAGCAGCCAAGAAGGCCTAGCGGGAGATACGCAGTATTTT. As protein: CASSQEGLAGDTQYF.

The chain employs TRBV5-1 and TRBJ1-1, with TRBD1 as a possible D gene (6 bases). The germline V gene encodes CDR1 SGHRS and CDR2 YFSETQ. CDR3 length: 16 residues. Trimming pared 0 bases from V and 4 bases from J, leaving 16 bases between. CDR3: CASSLDSGGVSTEAFF. As DNA, the CDR3 is TGCGCCAGCAGCTTGGATTCGGGGGGCGTGAGCACTGAAGCTTTCTTT.

This clone was seen a handful of times. The rearrangement joins TRBV2 to TRBJ1-6; D is perhaps TRBD1 (6 bases). The germline CDR1 and CDR2 sequences are SNHLY and FYNNEI. With 4 bases removed from V and 8 bases from J, the gap between germline ends came to 12 bases. This CDR3 region has 14 residues. Written as DNA, the CDR3 is TGTGCCAGCAGTGTGGGAGGGGGAGATTCACCCCTCCACTTT. This codes for CASSVGGGDSPLHF.

The CDR3 sequence: CASSPDEQFF. CDR3 nucleotides: TGTGCCAGCAGCCCGGATGAGCAGTTCTTC. The chain joins TRBV4-2 to TRBJ2-1; D remains unclear. Germline V gives CDR1 LGHNA, CDR2 YNFKEQ. The CDR3 consists of 10 residues. V was shortened by 4 bases and J by 8 bases, with 3 bases between the two germline ends.

This chain joins TRBV11-2 and TRBJ1-1, with D possibly TRBD1 on 6 matching bases. V lost 1 base to trimming and J lost 1 base, with 13 bases between them. Germline CDR1 SGHAT, CDR2 FQNNGV. This CDR3 comprises 16 residues. CDR3 sequence (DNA): TGTGCCAGCAGCTTAGGCAGGGGCCGACGGAACACTGAAGCTTTCTTT. The encoded protein is CASSLGRGRRNTEAFF. Full variable domain (outside the CDR3, taken from reference TRBV11-2 and TRBJ1-1): EAGVAQSPRYKIIEKRQSVAFWCNPISGHATLYWYQQILGQGPKLLIQFQNNGVVDDSQLPKDRFSAERLKGVDSTLKIQPAKLEDSAVYLCASSLGRGRRNTEAFFGQGTRLTVV.

This chain joins TRBV4-2 and TRBJ2-3; 14 bases align to TRBD2. This CDR3 spans 17 amino acids. V lost 4 bases and J lost 5; bases outside the gene matches: 8. The germline V gene has CDR1 LGHNA and CDR2 YNFKEQ. In DNA, the CDR3 is TGTGCCAGCAGCCCCGGGACTAGCGGGGGACGTGGAGATACGCAGTATTTT. It encodes CASSPGTSGGRGDTQYF.

The chain links TRBV7-9 to TRBJ1-6, with D unclear. V shed 1 base and J shed 10 bases, with 5 bases lying between them. The CDR3 length is 12 residues. CDR1 is SEHNR, CDR2 FQNEAQ, per germline (reference sequence). The CDR3 DNA follows: TGTGCCAGCAGCTTAGACGAGTCACCCCTCCACTTT. It translates to CASSLDESPLHF.

The rearrangement joins TRBV4-1 to TRBJ1-1; D unresolved. Germline CDR1 reads MGHRA; CDR2 reads YSYEKL. This CDR3 contains 14 residues. Trimming stripped 2 bases from V and 3 bases from J, with 10 bases between. DNA of the CDR3: TGCGCCAGCAGCCAACGGGTGGAGTACACTGAAGCTTTCTTT. As protein: CASSQRVEYTEAFF.

This clone was detected once. The chain is built from TRBV5-4 and TRBJ2-5; D unresolved. CDR3 length: 14 amino acids. Germline CDR1 SGHNT, CDR2 YYREEE (reference sequence). V lost 0 bases, J lost 3 bases, and 9 bases lay in between. Here the CDR3 reads CASSLAAAEETQYF. The CDR3 nucleotides are TGTGCCAGCAGCTTGGCCGCTGCGGAAGAGACCCAGTACTTC.

This clone has more than one count but fewer than ten. The chain joins TRBV5-6 to TRBJ1-1; a weak D match, TRBD1 (5 bases). Trimming cost V 7 bases and J 3 bases, with 22 bases left between them. Germline V CDR1 and CDR2: SGHDT, YYEEEE. This CDR3 region has 16 residues. DNA for the CDR3: TGTGCCAGCGGCCCACTCGATCCAAGGGGCGACACTGAAGCTTTCTTT. This encodes CASGPLDPRGDTEAFF.

V and J are TRBV27 and TRBJ1-6, with D possibly being TRBD1 (6 bases). V was clipped by 2 bases and J by 0 bases, with 17 bases between them. CDR3 length: 19 amino acids. Germline lookup yields CDR1 MNHEY and CDR2 SMNVEV (reference sequence). CDR3 loop: CASSLGQGLLSSYNSPLHF. The DNA for the CDR3 is TGTGCCAGCAGTTTAGGGCAGGGGCTCCTGAGCTCCTATAATTCACCCCTCCACTTT.

The rearrangement links TRBV24-1 to TRBJ2-2; 8 positions agree with TRBD1. The CDR3 has 16 amino acids. The germline CDR1 and CDR2 sequences are KGHDR and SFDVKD. V gave up 4 bases and J gave up 1 base; unmatched junction bases: 4. CDR3 bases: TGTGCCACCAGTGACCCCGGGACAGGGAACACCGGGGAGCTGTTTTTT. This encodes CATSDPGTGNTGELFF.

This clone appeared many times. This specimen includes other DNA sequences encoding the same CDR3. The chain employs TRBV4-2 and TRBJ2-7, with TRBD2 matching over 7 bases. The V gene end was trimmed by 0 bases and the J gene end by 3 bases; junction bases not matched to a gene: 5. Germline CDR1 reads LGHNA; CDR2 reads YNFKEQ. The CDR3 totals 15 residues. The CDR3 nucleotides are TGTGCCAGCAGCCAAGAAGGCCTAGCGGACTACGAGCAGTACTTC. This gives the protein CASSQEGLADYEQYF.

The chain links TRBV18 to TRBJ2-1, with TRBD1 matching 8 bases. V was clipped by 3 bases and J by 1 base; unmatched bases: 5. Looked up from germline, CDR1 is KGHSH and CDR2 is LQKENI. CDR3 size: 16 residues. In DNA form, the CDR3 reads TGTGCCAGCTCACCCCTCGGGACAGGATCCTACAATGAGCAGTTCTTC. This codes for CASSPLGTGSYNEQFF.

The sample holds a few counts of this clone. The V and J genes are TRBV19 and TRBJ1-2; a weak D match, TRBD1 (5 bases). Germline loops: CDR1 LNHDA, CDR2 SQIVND (reference sequence). The CDR3 runs 15 residues. The germline V and J ends were trimmed by 3 bases and 0 bases, with 11 bases remaining between them. As DNA, the CDR3 is TGTGCCAGTAGTATTTCGACAGATTCTAACTATGGCTACACCTTC. Translated: CASSISTDSNYGYTF.

The CDR3 sequence is CASSQAPQGNGNTIYF. In DNA, the CDR3 is TGTGCCAGCAGCCAAGCCCCCCAGGGGAATGGAAACACCATATATTTT. The rearrangement joins TRBV3-1 (or the pseudogene TRBV3-2) to TRBJ1-3, with a weak D call TRBD1 (6 bases). CDR3 length: 16 residues. The V and J ends lost 1 base and 3 bases respectively, with 13 bases between them. CDR1 is LGHDT, CDR2 YNNKEL, per germline (reference sequence).

V and J are TRBV18 and TRBJ2-5; 9 bases line up with TRBD1. The CDR3 loop spans 14 amino acids. Germline V gene sequence: CDR1 KGHSH, CDR2 LQKENI. The ends lost 4 bases at V and 5 bases at J; junction bases unmatched: 5. This CDR3 is CASSLRTGAETQYF. The CDR3 coding sequence is TGTGCCAGCTCACTCCGGACAGGGGCTGAGACCCAGTACTTC. Full variable domain (remainder filled in from reference TRBV18 and TRBJ2-5): NAGVMQNPRHLVRRRGQEARLRCSPMKGHSHVYWYRQLPEEGLKFMVYLQKENIIDESGMPKERFSAEFPKEGPSILRIQQVVRGDSAAYFCASSLRTGAETQYFGPGTRLLVL.

V usage is TRBV15 and J usage is TRBJ1-1; TRBD1 matches 9 bases. J was trimmed by 1 base and V by 1 base; bases with no gene match: 7. The CDR3 totals 17 residues. CDR1 is LNHNV and CDR2 is YYDKDF in the germline V gene (reference sequence). Here the CDR3 reads CATSRGNTGGGNTEAFF. The CDR3 coding sequence is TGTGCCACCAGCAGAGGGAATACAGGGGGCGGGAACACTGAAGCTTTCTTT.

The chain employs TRBV7-9 and TRBJ2-2; possibly TRBD1 for D (6 bases). The CDR3 is 17 residues long. Trimming left V 5 bases short and J 3 bases short, with 19 bases between. Germline CDR1 is SEHNR and CDR2 is FQNEAQ (reference sequence). The CDR3, as DNA: TGTGCCAGCAGCCTCAGACCCGAGCAGGGGTACACCGGGGAGCTGTTTTTT. Its translation: CASSLRPEQGYTGELFF.

This chain connects TRBV6-2 or TRBV6-3 to TRBJ2-7; D remains unclear. With 4 bases removed from V and 0 bases from J, the gap between germline ends came to 4 bases. The CDR3 has 12 residues. Germline CDR1 is MNHEY and CDR2 is SVGEGT. CDR3 coding DNA: TGTGCCAGCAGTTCCCACTCCTACGAGCAGTACTTC. Its protein is CASSSHSYEQYF.

V and J are TRBV4-1 and TRBJ2-7, with no clear D. The germline CDR1 and CDR2 sequences are MGHRA and YSYEKL. V was shortened by 4 bases and J by 0 bases, with 19 bases between the two germline ends. The CDR3 consists of 17 residues. In DNA, the CDR3 is TGCGCCAGCAGCCTCAAGCTAGTAGTGCTGTTCTCCTACGAGCAGTACTTC. Translation gives CASSLKLVVLFSYEQYF.

The chain carries TRBV2 and TRBJ2-5, with a possible D match to TRBD1 (6 bases). The CDR3 runs to 14 residues. Germline CDR1 and CDR2: SNHLY and FYNNEI. The V end was cut by 5 bases, the J end by 1 base, with 11 bases between. CDR3 loop: CASSPTGLQETQYF. CDR3 DNA: TGTGCCAGCAGTCCGACAGGCCTCCAAGAGACCCAGTACTTC.

The gene calls are TRBV30 and TRBJ1-3; D gene ambiguous. The ends were cut back, 0 bases at V and 1 base at J, with 10 bases in the middle. The CDR3 is 15 amino acids. The germline V gene has CDR1 GTSNPN and CDR2 SVGIG (reference sequence). The CDR3 protein is CAWSVPTQSGNTIYF. The CDR3 DNA reads as TGTGCCTGGAGTGTACCGACTCAATCTGGAAACACCATATATTTT. Based on the CDR3 plus reference TRBV30 and TRBJ1-3, the full variable domain is SQTIHQWPATLVQPVGSPLSLECTVEGTSNPNLYWYRQAAGRGLQLLFYSVGIGQISSEVPQNLSASRPQDRQFILSSKKLLLSDSGFYLCAWSVPTQSGNTIYFGEGSWLTVV.

The chain joins TRBV2 to TRBJ1-2; D remains unclear. The CDR3 sequence is 12 residues long. Between the trimmed V and J ends, which lost 7 bases and 8 bases, there was a span of 14 bases. Germline V gene sequence: CDR1 SNHLY, CDR2 FYNNEI. In nucleotides, the CDR3 is TGTGCCAGCACCGCAGGTAATGAAGGCTACACCTTC. This encodes CASTAGNEGYTF.